This T cell receptor (beta chain) was obtained from a study of tumor-infiltrating lymphocytes in localized non-small cell lung cancer. Study-wide context: Each patient gave resected tumor and non-adjacent uninvolved lung tissue. General study results and limits: Immunotypes IM1 and IM2 had similar TCR-derived T-cell fractions. No link was found between tumor T-cell fraction and recurrence-free survival. Higher tumor T cell infiltration than in uninvolved lung was supported by TCRbeta sequencing.

CDR1 SNHLY and CDR2 FYNNEI come from the germline V gene. The CDR3 is 13 residues long. With 2 bases removed from V and 6 bases from J, the gap between germline ends came to 8 bases. This clone was seen a handful of times. The antigen is undetermined. The data were produced by immunoSEQ multiplex PCR, yet TCRdb's version contains in-frame clones alone and is incomplete. This sample has fewer than 25,000 clones, with 73% found just once. Sample: lung tumor tissue. The J gene is TRBJ2-1, the V gene TRBV2, with D unresolved. The TCR originated in a human donor with non-small cell lung cancer. CDR3: CASSEWRGNEQFF. The CDR3 bases are TGTGCCAGCAGTGAATGGAGAGGCAATGAGCAGTTCTTC.